One and the same sample provided the 22 T cell receptor beta chains below, sequenced in a study of T-cell memory formation after mild COVID-19. Each CDR3 protein is one row after TCRdb ran MiXCR on the 5' RACE reads. The table shows over 25,000 distinct CDR3 sequences, with roughly 21% occurring only once. The sample consisted of PBMCs or a T cell subset sorted from them (not recorded which). All receptors come from an adult who had mild COVID-19 (a few samples of this study predate the infection). Cell type and time point are not known.

This clonotype was counted at least ten times. V usage is TRBV27 and J usage is TRBJ2-1, with D unclear. CDR1 is MNHEY and CDR2 is SMNVEV in the germline V gene (reference sequence). The V end was cut by 3 bases, the J end by 15 bases, with 18 bases between. The CDR3 extends over 13 amino acids. The CDR3 DNA reads TGTGCCAGCAGTTTGCGCACTCCCCCGAGGCTGTTCTTC. It codes for CASSLRTPPRLFF.

The chain recombines TRBV6-5 with TRBJ2-1; D is unresolved. The V end lost 10 bases, the J end lost 0 bases, and 4 bases lay between the germline ends. The germline V gene has CDR1 MNHEY and CDR2 SVGAGI. The CDR3 loop spans 11 amino acids. The CDR3 here is CATDSYNEQFF. CDR3 sequence (DNA): TGTGCCACGGACTCCTACAATGAGCAGTTCTTC.

The rearrangement uses TRBV29-1 and TRBJ1-1; no definite D call. V lost 4 bases, J lost 4 bases, and 10 bases lay in between. CDR3 size: 12 residues. The V gene's germline CDR1 is SQVTM and CDR2 ANQGSEA. For the CDR3, the DNA is TGCAGCGTTGTTCCCCTGGGCACTGAAGCTTTCTTT. It codes for CSVVPLGTEAFF.

This clonotype was seen many times. CDR3 DNA: TGTGCCACCAGCAGAGGTGGATCGGCCACTGAAGCTTTCTTT. Its translation is CATSRGGSATEAFF. V is TRBV15 and J is TRBJ1-1; D not resolved. CDR1 LNHNV and CDR2 YYDKDF come from the germline V gene (reference sequence). V was cut by 1 base and J by 4 bases, with 10 bases left in between. This CDR3 has 14 residues. The full variable domain, completed using reference TRBV15 and TRBJ1-1, is DAMVIQNPRYQVTQFGKPVTLSCSQTLNHNVMYWYQQKSSQAPKLLFHYYDKDFNNEADTPDNFQSRRPNTSFCFLDIRSPGLGDTAMYLCATSRGGSATEAFFGQGTRLTVV.

On this clonotype: One end of the junction does not line up with germline, which may come from a read error. V gene TRBV4-3 combines with J gene TRBJ2-1; tentative D call: TRBD1 (6 bases). The CDR3 totals 14 residues. CDR1 and CDR2 (germline): LGHNA, YSLEER. CDR3 sequence: CASSQERASPQGIF. The DNA for the CDR3 is TGCGCCAGCAGCCAAGAACGGGCTAGCCCCCAGGGGATCTTC.

In this sample, this clonotype turned up many times. The chain joins TRBV5-1 to TRBJ1-1; D ambiguous. The length of the CDR3 is 14 residues. Germline CDR1 is SGHRS and CDR2 is YFSETQ. V lost 4 bases, J lost 1 base, and 11 bases lay in between. The DNA for the CDR3 is TGCGCCAGCAGCCCCGGGCCTGAGAACACTGAAGCTTTCTTT. It translates to CASSPGPENTEAFF.

This clonotype was detected ten times or more. This chain connects TRBV6-4 to TRBJ2-3; 10 bases line up with TRBD2. With V trimmed by 4 bases and J by 3 bases, 7 bases remained unmatched. The CDR3 consists of 16 residues. CDR1 and CDR2 from the germline V gene are MRHNA and SNTAGT. CDR3 sequence: CASSVMASGSTDTQYF. CDR3 in DNA: TGTGCCAGCAGTGTTATGGCTAGCGGGAGTACAGATACGCAGTATTTT.

In its sample, this clonotype was seen many times. The J gene is TRBJ2-1, the V gene TRBV7-9; 9 nucleotides match TRBD2. Germline trimming cut 5 bases from V and 6 bases from J; bases unmatched to any gene: 17. CDR3 length: 18 amino acids. Germline-derived CDR1 and CDR2 are SEHNR and FQNEAQ (reference sequence). The CDR3 is CASSLIGGFTSGLNEQFF. CDR3 bases: TGTGCCAGCAGCCTAATCGGCGGGTTTACTAGCGGGCTCAATGAGCAGTTCTTC.

This clonotype was observed a handful of times. The rearrangement links TRBV5-1 to TRBJ1-2, with TRBD1 identical over 9 bases. Per germline, CDR1 SGHRS and CDR2 YFSETQ. Unmatched junction bases numbered 9, after V lost 4 bases and J lost 5 bases. CDR3 length: 15 amino acids. The CDR3 DNA sequence: TGCGCCAGCAGCGGCGGACAGGGGAGGAAGTATGGCTACACCTTC. The encoded protein is CASSGGQGRKYGYTF.

By share, this clonotype ranks as medium-sized. The CDR3 sequence is CSVELARYEQYF. The CDR3 nucleotides read TGCAGCGTAGAACTAGCGCGCTACGAGCAGTACTTC. The V and J genes are TRBV29-1 and TRBJ2-7; 7 bases are shared with TRBD2. This CDR3 spans 12 amino acids. The J segment lost 3 bases and the V segment lost 6 bases, leaving 5 bases of the junction unmatched. Looked up from germline, CDR1 is SQVTM and CDR2 is ANQGSEA.

The table lists this clonotype with many counts. This chain uses TRBV6-6 with TRBJ2-5, with D perhaps given as TRBD1 or TRBD2 (6 bases each). In germline, CDR1 is MNHNY, CDR2 SVGAGI (reference sequence). There are 14 residues in the CDR3. The ends were cut back, 1 base at V and 5 bases at J, with 11 bases in the middle. As DNA, the CDR3 is TGTGCCAGCAGTTACTTCGGGGGCGCGGAGACCCAGTACTTC. This translates into CASSYFGGAETQYF.

This clonotype was recorded many times. The genes are TRBV7-2 and TRBJ2-2; TRBD2 might be the D (5 bases). Looked up from germline, CDR1 is SGHTA and CDR2 is FQGNSA. The CDR3 extends over 14 amino acids. Trimming took 4 bases from V and 7 from J, leaving 13 bases between them. DNA of the CDR3: TGTGCCAGCAGCTCCTGGGAGCGGATCGGGGAGCTGTTTTTT. Translated: CASSSWERIGELFF.

CDR3 in DNA: TGCAGTGCTAGAGATCGGGACTTATGGGATGGCTACACCTTC. Translated: CSARDRDLWDGYTF. The genes are TRBV20-1 and TRBJ1-2; D possibly corresponds to TRBD1 (5 bases). Germline V lookup: CDR1 DFQATT, CDR2 SNEGSKA (reference sequence). The V and J ends lost 0 bases and 6 bases respectively, with 14 bases between them. The CDR3 runs 14 residues.

This clonotype has ten or more counts. The chain couples TRBV4-1 to TRBJ1-5; tentative D call: TRBD1 (6 bases). Trimming left V 6 bases short and J 6 bases short, with 21 bases between. The CDR3 has 16 amino acids. The germline CDR1 and CDR2 sequences are MGHRA and YSYEKL. The chain's CDR3 is CASSYVGGANGQPQHF. CDR3 coding DNA: TGCGCCAGCAGTTACGTAGGGGGGGCAAACGGTCAGCCCCAGCATTTT.

This clonotype was counted at least ten times. The J gene is TRBJ2-3, the V gene TRBV4-2; 9 positions match TRBD2. Germline V CDR1 and CDR2: LGHNA, YNFKEQ. The V segment lost 1 base and the J segment 2 bases; nucleotides outside the gene matches: 10. CDR3 length: 18 residues. The CDR3 reads CASSQGGLASGSTDTQYF. DNA for the CDR3: TGTGCCAGCAGCCAAGGCGGACTAGCGTCAGGGTCCACAGATACGCAGTATTTT.

This clonotype was counted many times. V and J are TRBV24-1 and TRBJ1-5; no reliable D call. Per the germline V gene, CDR1 is KGHDR and CDR2 is SFDVKD. This CDR3 region has 14 residues. The ends were cut back, 4 bases at V and 0 bases at J, with 6 bases in the middle. The CDR3 bases are TGTGCCACCAGTGACCGGCATAGCAATCAGCCCCAGCATTTT. Its translation: CATSDRHSNQPQHF.

This clonotype was seen at least ten times. The CDR3 DNA reads as TGTGCCAGCAGCGCATCGACAGTCCCCTCCTACGAGCAGTACTTC. It specifies CASSASTVPSYEQYF. The chain uses TRBV7-2 and TRBJ2-7; possible D gene TRBD1, 5 bases. Trimming pared 5 bases from V and 0 bases from J, leaving 14 bases between. The CDR3 sequence is 15 residues long. The germline V gene has CDR1 SGHTA and CDR2 FQGNSA.

In its sample, this clonotype was seen a few times. The chain employs TRBV7-9 and TRBJ2-7; TRBD1 might be the D (5 bases). The V gene lost 5 bases and the J gene lost 6 bases, with 20 bases spanning the gap. Germline V gives CDR1 SEHNR, CDR2 FQNEAQ (reference sequence). The CDR3 loop spans 15 amino acids. The CDR3 nucleotides are TGTGCCAGCAGCCCTAGTCAGGGCGCCGGACCCGAGCAGTACTTC. It yields the protein CASSPSQGAGPEQYF.

This clonotype was detected many times. The chain links TRBV12-3 or TRBV12-4 to TRBJ1-5; unclear D gene. The CDR3 extends over 14 amino acids. V was trimmed by 5 bases and J by 2 bases, leaving 10 bases between them. Here the CDR3 reads CASSGDVGNQPQHF. CDR3 nucleotide sequence: TGTGCCAGCAGTGGGGATGTTGGCAATCAGCCCCAGCATTTT.

This clonotype was counted many times. The CDR3 nucleotides read TGTGCCAGCAGTCCTGGGTTCGAGCAGTACTTC. Translating it yields CASSPGFEQYF. This chain links TRBV12-3 or TRBV12-4 with TRBJ2-7; D gene ambiguous. The CDR3 extends over 11 amino acids. Trimming left V 5 bases short and J 6 bases short, with 8 bases between.

This clonotype was observed at least ten times. The V call is TRBV13, the J call TRBJ2-5, with a weak D call TRBD1 (6 bases). The germline gives CDR1 PRHDT, CDR2 FYEKMQ (reference sequence). The CDR3 is 18 amino acids. Trimming removed 3 bases at V and 8 bases at J, with 28 bases between. CDR3 nucleotide sequence: TGTGCCAGCAGCTTTCAGCCTTCAGTACAGGGACGGCGAAAAACCCAGTACTTC. This gives the protein CASSFQPSVQGRRKTQYF.

The table lists this clonotype with a few counts. V usage is TRBV7-6 and J usage is TRBJ2-3; either TRBD1 or TRBD2 may fit D (5 bases each). CDR1 and CDR2 from the germline V gene are SGHVS and FNYEAQ. V was trimmed by 5 bases and J by 7 bases, leaving 28 bases between them. The CDR3 has 18 amino acids. CDR3 nucleotide sequence: TGTGCCAGCAGCCCCGTGAGGGGTTCTCCCGTAGGTATCTATACGCAGTATTTT. It encodes CASSPVRGSPVGIYTQYF.